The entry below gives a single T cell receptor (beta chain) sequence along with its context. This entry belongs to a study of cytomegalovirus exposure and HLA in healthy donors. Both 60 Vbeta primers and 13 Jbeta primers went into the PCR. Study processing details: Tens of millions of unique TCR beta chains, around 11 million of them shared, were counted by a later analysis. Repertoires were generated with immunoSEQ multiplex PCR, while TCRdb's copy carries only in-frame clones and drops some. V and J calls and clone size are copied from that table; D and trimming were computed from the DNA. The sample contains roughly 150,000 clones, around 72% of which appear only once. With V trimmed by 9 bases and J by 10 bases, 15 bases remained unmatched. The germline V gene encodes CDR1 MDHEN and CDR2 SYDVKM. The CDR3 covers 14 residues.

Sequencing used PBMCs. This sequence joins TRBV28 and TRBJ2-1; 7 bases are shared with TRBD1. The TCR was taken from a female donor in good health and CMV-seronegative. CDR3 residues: CASSEGTVTMEQFF. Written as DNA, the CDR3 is TGTGCCAGTAGCGAGGGGACAGTTACAATGGAGCAGTTCTTC.